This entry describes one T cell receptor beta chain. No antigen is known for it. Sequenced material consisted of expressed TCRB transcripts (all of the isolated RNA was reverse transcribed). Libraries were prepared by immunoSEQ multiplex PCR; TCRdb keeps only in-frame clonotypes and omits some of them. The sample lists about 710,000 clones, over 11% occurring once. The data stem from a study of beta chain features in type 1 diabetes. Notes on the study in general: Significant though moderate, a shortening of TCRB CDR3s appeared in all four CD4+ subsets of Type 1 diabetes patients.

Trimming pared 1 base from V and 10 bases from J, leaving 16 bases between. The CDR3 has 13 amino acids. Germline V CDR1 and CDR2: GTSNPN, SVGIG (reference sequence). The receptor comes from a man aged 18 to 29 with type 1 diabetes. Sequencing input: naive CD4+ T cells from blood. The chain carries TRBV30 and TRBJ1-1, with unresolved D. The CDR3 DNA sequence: TGTGCCTGGAGTGGAAGTCCTTGGGCAGGAGCTTTCTTT. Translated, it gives CAWSGSPWAGAFF.